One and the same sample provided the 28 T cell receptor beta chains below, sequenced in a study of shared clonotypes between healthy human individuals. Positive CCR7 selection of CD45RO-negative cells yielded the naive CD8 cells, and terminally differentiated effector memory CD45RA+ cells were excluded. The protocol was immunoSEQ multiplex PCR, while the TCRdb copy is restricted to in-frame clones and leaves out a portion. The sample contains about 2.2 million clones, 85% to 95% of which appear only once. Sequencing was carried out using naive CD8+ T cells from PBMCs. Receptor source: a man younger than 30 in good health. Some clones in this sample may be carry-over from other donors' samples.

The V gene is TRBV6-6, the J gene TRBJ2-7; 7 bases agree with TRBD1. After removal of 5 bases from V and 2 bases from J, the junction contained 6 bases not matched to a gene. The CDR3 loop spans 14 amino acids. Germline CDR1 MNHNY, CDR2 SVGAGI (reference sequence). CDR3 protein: CASSLRDRAYEQYF. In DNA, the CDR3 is TGTGCCAGCAGTCTAAGGGACAGAGCCTACGAGCAGTACTTC.

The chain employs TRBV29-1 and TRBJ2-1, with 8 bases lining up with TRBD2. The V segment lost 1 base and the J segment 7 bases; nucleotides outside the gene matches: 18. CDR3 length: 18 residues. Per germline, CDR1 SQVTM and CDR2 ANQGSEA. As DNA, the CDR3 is TGCAGCGTTGAAGGGGGCATGAGGTCGAGCGGGAGAGTTAATGAGCAGTTCTTC. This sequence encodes CSVEGGMRSSGRVNEQFF.

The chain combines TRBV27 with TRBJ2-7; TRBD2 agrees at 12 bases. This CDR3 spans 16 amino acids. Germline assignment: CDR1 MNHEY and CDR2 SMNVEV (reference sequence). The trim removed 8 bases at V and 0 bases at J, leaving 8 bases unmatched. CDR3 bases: TGTGCCAGCCGACTAGCGGGAGCGTCTTTCTCCTACGAGCAGTACTTC. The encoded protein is CASRLAGASFSYEQYF.

CDR3 in DNA: TGTGCCTGGACGCCGGGGAGCTCCTACGAGCAGTACTTC. Encoded protein: CAWTPGSSYEQYF. The chain recombines TRBV30 with TRBJ2-7, with D possibly TRBD2 on 5 matching bases. In germline, CDR1 is GTSNPN, CDR2 SVGIG (reference sequence). The CDR3 spans 13 residues. The V end was cut by 4 bases, the J end by 0 bases, with 10 bases between.

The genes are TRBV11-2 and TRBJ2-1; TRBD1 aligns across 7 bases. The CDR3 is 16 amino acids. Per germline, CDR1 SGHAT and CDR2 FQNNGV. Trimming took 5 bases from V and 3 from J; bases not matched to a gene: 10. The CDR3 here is CASSGLTGRSYNEQFF. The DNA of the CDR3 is TGTGCCAGCAGCGGGCTGACAGGGAGAAGCTACAATGAGCAGTTCTTC.

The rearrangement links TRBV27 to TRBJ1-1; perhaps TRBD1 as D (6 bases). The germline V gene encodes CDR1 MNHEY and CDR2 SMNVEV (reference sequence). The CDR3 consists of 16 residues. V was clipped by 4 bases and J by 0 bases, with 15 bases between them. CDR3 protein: CASSSLPGTMNTEAFF. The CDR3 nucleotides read TGTGCCAGCAGTTCACTTCCCGGGACAATGAACACTGAAGCTTTCTTT.

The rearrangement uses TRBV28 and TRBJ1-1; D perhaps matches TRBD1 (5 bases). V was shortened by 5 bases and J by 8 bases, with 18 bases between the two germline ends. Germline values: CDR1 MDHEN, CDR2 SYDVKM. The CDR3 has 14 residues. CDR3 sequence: CASSDETVIREAFF. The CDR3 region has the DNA TGTGCCAGCAGTGATGAGACAGTTATTCGGGAAGCTTTCTTT.

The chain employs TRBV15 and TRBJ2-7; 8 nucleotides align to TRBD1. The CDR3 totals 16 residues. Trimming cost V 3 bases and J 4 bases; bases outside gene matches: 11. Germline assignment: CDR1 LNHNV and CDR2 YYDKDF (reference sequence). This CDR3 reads CATSRGPKQGVYEQYF. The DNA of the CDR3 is TGTGCCACCAGCAGGGGACCAAAACAGGGGGTATACGAGCAGTACTTC. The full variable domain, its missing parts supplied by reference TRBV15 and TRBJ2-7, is DAMVIQNPRYQVTQFGKPVTLSCSQTLNHNVMYWYQQKSSQAPKLLFHYYDKDFNNEADTPDNFQSRRPNTSFCFLDIRSPGLGDTAMYLCATSRGPKQGVYEQYFGPGTRLTVT.

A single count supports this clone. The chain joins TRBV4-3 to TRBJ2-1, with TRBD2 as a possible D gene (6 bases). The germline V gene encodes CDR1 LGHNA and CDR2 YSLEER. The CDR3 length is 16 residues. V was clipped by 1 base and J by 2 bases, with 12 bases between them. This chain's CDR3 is CASSQGALAPYNEQFF. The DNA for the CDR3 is TGCGCCAGCAGCCAAGGGGCCCTAGCGCCCTACAATGAGCAGTTCTTC.

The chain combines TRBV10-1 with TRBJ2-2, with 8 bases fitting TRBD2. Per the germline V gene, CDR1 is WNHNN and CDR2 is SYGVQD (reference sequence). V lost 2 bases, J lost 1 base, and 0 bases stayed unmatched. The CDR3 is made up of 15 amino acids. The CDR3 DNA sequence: TGCGCCAGCAGTGAGCGGGAGGGGAACACCGGGGAGCTGTTTTTT. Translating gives CASSEREGNTGELFF.

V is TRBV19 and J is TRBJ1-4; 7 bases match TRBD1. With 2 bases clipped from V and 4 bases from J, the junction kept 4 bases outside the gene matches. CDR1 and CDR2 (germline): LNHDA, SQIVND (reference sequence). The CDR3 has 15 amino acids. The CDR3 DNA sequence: TGTGCCAGTAGTATAAGAGGGGGCGTTAATGAAAAACTGTTTTTT. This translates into CASSIRGGVNEKLFF.

CDR3 nucleotide sequence: TGTGCCAGCAGGAGTTCTACGAGCTCCTACAATGAGCAGTTCTTC. Residues: CASRSSTSSYNEQFF. This chain joins TRBV7-9 and TRBJ2-1; D gene uncertain. Trimming pared 6 bases from V and 0 bases from J, leaving 12 bases between. The CDR3 sequence is 15 residues long. The germline CDR1 and CDR2 sequences are SEHNR and FQNEAQ (reference sequence). The full variable domain, with the rest looked up from reference TRBV7-9 and TRBJ2-1, is DTGVSQNPRHKITKRGQNVTFRCDPISEHNRLYWYRQTLGQGPEFLTYFQNEAQLEKSRLLSDRFSAERPKGSFSTLEIQRTEQGDSAMYLCASRSSTSSYNEQFFGPGTRLTVL.

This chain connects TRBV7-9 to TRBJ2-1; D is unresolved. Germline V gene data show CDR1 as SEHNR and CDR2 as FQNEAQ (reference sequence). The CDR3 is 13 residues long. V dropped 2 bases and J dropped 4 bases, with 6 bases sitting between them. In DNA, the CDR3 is TGTGCCAGCAGCTTAAGCCAGTACAATGAGCAGTTCTTC. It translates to CASSLSQYNEQFF. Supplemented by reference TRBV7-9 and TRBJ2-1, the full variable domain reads DTGVSQNPRHKITKRGQNVTFRCDPISEHNRLYWYRQTLGQGPEFLTYFQNEAQLEKSRLLSDRFSAERPKGSFSTLEIQRTEQGDSAMYLCASSLSQYNEQFFGPGTRLTVL.

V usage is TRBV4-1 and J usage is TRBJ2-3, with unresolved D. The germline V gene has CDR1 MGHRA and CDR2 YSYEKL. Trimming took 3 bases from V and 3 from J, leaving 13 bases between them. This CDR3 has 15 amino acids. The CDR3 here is CASSHDWGSTDTQYF. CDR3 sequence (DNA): TGCGCCAGCAGCCACGACTGGGGTTCAACAGATACGCAGTATTTT.

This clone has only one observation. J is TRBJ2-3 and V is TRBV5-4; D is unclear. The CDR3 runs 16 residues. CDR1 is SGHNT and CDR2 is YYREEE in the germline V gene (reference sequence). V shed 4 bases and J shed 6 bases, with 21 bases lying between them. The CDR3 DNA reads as TGTGCCAGCAGCCGCCGAGGACCGCTCATCGCGGATACGCAGTATTTT. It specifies CASSRRGPLIADTQYF.

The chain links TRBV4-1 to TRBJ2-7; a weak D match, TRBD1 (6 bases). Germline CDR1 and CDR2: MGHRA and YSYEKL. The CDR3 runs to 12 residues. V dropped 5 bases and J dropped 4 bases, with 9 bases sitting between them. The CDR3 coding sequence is TGCGCCAGCAGCGGGGGCCGTTACGAGCAGTACTTC. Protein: CASSGGRYEQYF.

CDR3 DNA sequence: TGTGCCACCAACCCTGGGGGCCCTACCTACGAGCAGTACTTC. The encoded protein is CATNPGGPTYEQYF. The chain links TRBV2 to TRBJ2-7; possibly TRBD1 for D (6 bases). The length of the CDR3 is 14 residues. Per germline, CDR1 SNHLY and CDR2 FYNNEI. Deletions cut 10 bases from V and 2 bases from J, with 18 bases between.

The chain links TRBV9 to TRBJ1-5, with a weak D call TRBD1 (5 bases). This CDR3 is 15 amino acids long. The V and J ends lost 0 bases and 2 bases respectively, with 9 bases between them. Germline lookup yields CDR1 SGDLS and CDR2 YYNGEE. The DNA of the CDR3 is TGTGCCAGCAGCGTAGACGGGGGGGGCAATCAGCCCCAGCATTTT. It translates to CASSVDGGGNQPQHF.

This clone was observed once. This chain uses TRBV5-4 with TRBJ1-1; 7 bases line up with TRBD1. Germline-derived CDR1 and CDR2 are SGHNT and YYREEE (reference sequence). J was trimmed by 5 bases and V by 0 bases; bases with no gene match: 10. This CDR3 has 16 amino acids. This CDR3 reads CASSLADRERATEAFF. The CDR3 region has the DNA TGTGCCAGCAGCTTGGCCGACAGGGAGAGGGCGACTGAAGCTTTCTTT.

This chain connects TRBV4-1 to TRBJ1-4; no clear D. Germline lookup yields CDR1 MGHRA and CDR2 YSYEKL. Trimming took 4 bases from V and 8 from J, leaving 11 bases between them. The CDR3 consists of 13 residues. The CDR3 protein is CASSPDGVEKLFF. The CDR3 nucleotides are TGCGCCAGCAGCCCCGATGGAGTCGAAAAACTGTTTTTT.

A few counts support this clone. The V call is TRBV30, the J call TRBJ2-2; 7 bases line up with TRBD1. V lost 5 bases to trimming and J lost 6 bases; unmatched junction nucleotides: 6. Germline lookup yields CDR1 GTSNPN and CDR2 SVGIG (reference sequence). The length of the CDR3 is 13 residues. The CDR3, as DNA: TGTGCCTGGCTAAGGACAGGCGCCGGGGAGCTGTTTTTT. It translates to CAWLRTGAGELFF.

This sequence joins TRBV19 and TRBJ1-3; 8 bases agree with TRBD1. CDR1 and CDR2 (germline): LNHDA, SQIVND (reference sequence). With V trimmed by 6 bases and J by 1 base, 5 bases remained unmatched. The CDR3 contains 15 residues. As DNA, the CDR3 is TGTGCCAGTAGCTGGACAGGGCGTTCTGGAAACACCATATATTTT. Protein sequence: CASSWTGRSGNTIYF.

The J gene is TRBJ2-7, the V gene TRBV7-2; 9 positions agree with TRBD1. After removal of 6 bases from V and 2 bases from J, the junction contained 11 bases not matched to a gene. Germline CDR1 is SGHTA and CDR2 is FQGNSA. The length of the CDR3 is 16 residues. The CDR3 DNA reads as TGTGCCAGCAGGATCGATAGTGGGACAGGGCCCTACGAGCAGTACTTC. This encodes CASRIDSGTGPYEQYF. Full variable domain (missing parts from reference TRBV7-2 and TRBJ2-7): GAGVSQSPSNKVTEKGKDVELRCDPISGHTALYWYRQSLGQGLEFLIYFQGNSAPDKSGLPSDRFSAERTGGSVSTLTIQRTQQEDSAVYLCASRIDSGTGPYEQYFGPGTRLTVT.

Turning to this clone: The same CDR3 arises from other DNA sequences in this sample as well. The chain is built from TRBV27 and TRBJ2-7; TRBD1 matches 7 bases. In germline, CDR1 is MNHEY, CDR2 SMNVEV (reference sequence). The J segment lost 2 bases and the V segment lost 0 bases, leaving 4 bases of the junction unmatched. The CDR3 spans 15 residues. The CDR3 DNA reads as TGTGCCAGCAGTTTATCAGGGGGCTGGACCTACGAGCAGTACTTC. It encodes CASSLSGGWTYEQYF.

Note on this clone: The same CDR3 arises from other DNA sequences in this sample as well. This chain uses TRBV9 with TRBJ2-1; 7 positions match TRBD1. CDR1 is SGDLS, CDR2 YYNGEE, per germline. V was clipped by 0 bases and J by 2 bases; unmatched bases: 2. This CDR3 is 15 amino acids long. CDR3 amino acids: CASSVGQGAYNEQFF. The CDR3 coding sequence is TGTGCCAGCAGCGTAGGACAGGGAGCCTACAATGAGCAGTTCTTC.

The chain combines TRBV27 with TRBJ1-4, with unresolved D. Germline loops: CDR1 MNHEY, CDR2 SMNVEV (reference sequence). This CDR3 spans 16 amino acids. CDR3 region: CALSISGHPINEKLFF. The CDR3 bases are TGTGCGCTTTCGATCTCAGGCCACCCGATTAATGAAAAACTGTTTTTT.

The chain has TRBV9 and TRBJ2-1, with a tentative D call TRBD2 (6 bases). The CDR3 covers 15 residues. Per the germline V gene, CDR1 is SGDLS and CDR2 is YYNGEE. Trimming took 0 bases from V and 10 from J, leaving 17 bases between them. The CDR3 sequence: CASSVVSGLAREQFF. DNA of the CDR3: TGTGCCAGCAGCGTAGTCTCGGGCCTAGCGAGGGAGCAGTTCTTC.

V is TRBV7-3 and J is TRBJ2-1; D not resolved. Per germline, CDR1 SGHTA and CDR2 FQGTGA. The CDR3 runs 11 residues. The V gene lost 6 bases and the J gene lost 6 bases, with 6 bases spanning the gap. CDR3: CASSLANEQFF. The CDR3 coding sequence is TGTGCCAGCAGTCTCGCCAATGAGCAGTTCTTC.